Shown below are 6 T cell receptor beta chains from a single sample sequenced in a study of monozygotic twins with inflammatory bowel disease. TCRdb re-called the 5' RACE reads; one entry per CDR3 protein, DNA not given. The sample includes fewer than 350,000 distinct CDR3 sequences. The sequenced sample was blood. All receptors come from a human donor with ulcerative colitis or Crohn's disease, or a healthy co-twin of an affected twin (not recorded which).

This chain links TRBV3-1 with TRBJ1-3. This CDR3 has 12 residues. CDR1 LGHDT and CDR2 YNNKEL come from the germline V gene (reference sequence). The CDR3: CASSHSGNTIYF.

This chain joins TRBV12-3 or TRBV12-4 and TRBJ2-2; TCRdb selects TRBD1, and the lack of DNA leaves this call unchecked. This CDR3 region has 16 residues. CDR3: CASCTGGLTNTGELFF.

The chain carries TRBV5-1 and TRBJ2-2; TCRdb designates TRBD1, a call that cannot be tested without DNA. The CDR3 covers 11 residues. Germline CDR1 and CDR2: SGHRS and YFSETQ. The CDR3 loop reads CASTDSGELFF.

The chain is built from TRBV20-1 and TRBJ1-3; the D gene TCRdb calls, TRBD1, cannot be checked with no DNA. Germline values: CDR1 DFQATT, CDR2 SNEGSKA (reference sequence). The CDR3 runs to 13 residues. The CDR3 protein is CSASGNLGSTIYF.

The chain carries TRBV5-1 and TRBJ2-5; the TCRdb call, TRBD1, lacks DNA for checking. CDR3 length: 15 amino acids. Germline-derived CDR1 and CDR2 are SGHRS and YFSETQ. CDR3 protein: CASSLGPGISETQYF.

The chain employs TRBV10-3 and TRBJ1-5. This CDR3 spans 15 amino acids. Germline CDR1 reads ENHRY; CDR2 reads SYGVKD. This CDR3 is CAISEEGISNQPQHF.